Only a few counts were recorded for the clone carrying this T cell receptor beta chain. Its target is unknown. This CDR3 is built from 17 residues. Germline lookup yields CDR1 SGHRS and CDR2 YFSETQ. V was trimmed by 0 bases and J by 0 bases, leaving 15 bases between them. A second PCR of 7 to 11 cycles used a sample-barcoded 5' primer and a J-beta primer mix. Researchers report that a template-switch adaptor with 12 random nucleotides tagged each cDNA molecule. Via MiXCR, TCRdb re-called the 5' RACE reads, giving one row per CDR3 protein. The sample carries around 1,700,000 distinct CDR3 sequences, 28% recorded once. This record comes from a study of blood T cells in healthy people across ages. Across the study: About one barcoded beta molecule was captured per two T cells (by template switching).

Overall study results and limits: PBMCs that were unsorted prevented a conclusive naive versus antigen-experienced comparison.

This chain connects TRBV5-1 to TRBJ2-5; the D gene is possibly TRBD2 (6 bases). The sample consisted of blood. The source of this sequence is a woman in her twenties or thirties in good health. The CDR3 here is CASSLALLAAYQETQYF. In DNA, the CDR3 is TGCGCCAGCAGCTTGGCGTTATTAGCGGCGTACCAAGAGACCCAGTACTTC.